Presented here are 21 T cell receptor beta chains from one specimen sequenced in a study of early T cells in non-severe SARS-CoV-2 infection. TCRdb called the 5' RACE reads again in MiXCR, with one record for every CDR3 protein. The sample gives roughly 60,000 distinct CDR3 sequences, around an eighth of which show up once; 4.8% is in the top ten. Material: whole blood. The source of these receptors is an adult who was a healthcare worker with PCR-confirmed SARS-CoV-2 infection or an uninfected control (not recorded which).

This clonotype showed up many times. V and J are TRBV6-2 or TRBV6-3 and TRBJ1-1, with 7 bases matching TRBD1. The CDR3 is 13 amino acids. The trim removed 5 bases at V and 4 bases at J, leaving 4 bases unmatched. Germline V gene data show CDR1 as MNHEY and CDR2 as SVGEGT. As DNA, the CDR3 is TGTGCCAGCAGTGCGACAGGGCTCACTGAAGCTTTCTTT. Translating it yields CASSATGLTEAFF.

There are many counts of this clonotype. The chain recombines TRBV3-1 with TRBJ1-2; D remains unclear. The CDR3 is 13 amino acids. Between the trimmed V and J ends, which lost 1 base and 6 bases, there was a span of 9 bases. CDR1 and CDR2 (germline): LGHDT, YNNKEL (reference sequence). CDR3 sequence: CASSQGLTDGYTF. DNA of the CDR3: TGTGCCAGCAGCCAAGGCCTGACTGATGGCTACACCTTC.

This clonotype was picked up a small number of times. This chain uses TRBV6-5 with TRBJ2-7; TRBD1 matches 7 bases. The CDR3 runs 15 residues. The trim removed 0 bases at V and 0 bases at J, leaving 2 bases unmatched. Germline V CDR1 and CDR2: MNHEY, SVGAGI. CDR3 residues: CASSYSWDSSYEQYF. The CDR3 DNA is TGTGCCAGCAGTTACTCCTGGGACAGCTCCTACGAGCAGTACTTC.

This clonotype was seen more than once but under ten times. CDR3 bases: TGCAGTGCTAGAGATCTCCGGGACTTGGAGGACAATGAGCAGTTCTTC. This encodes CSARDLRDLEDNEQFF. This rearrangement joins TRBV20-1 to TRBJ2-1; TRBD2 is a possible D gene (6 bases). V lost 0 bases and J 5 bases, leaving 17 bases between the germline ends. Per germline, CDR1 DFQATT and CDR2 SNEGSKA (reference sequence). The CDR3 spans 16 residues.

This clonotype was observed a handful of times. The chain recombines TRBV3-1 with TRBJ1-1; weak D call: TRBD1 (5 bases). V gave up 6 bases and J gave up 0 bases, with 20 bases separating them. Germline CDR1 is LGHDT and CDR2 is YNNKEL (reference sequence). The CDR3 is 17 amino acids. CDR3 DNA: TGTGCCAGCAGACCACGAGACGGGAGGGGTTTGAACACTGAAGCTTTCTTT. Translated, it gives CASRPRDGRGLNTEAFF.

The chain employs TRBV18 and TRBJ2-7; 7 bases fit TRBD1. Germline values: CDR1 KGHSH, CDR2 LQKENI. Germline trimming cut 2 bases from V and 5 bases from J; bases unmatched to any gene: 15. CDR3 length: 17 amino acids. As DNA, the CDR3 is TGTGCCAGCTCACCAAATTCGCCGACAGGGAACTTCCACGAGCAGTACTTC. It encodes CASSPNSPTGNFHEQYF.

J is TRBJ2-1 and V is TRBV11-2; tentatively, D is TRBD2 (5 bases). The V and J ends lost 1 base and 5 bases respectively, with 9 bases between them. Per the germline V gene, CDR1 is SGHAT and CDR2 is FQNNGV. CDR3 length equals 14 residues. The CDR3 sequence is CASSLAISDNEQFF. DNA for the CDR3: TGTGCCAGCAGCTTAGCGATTAGCGACAATGAGCAGTTCTTC.

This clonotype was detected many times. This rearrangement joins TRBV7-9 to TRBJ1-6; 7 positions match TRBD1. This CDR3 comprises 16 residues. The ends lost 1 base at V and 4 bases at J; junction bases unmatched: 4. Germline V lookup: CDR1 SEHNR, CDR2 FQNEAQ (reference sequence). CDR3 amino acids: CASSLGTTGYNSPLHF. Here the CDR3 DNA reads TGTGCCAGCAGCTTAGGGACGACAGGGTATAATTCACCCCTCCACTTT.

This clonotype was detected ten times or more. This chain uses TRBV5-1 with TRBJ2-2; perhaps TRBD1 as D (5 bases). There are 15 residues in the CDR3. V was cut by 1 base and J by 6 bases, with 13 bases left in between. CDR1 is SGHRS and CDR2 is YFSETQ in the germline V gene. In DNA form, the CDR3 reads TGCGCCAGCAGCTTGCGACCCGGCAGGGCCGGGGAGCTGTTTTTT. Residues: CASSLRPGRAGELFF.

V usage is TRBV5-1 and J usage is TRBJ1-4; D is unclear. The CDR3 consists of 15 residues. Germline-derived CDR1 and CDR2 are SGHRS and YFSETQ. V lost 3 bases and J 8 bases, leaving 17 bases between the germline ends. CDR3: CASSSSAHPSEKLFF. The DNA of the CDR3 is TGCGCCAGCAGCTCGTCGGCTCACCCCTCGGAAAAACTGTTTTTT.

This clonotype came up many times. The CDR3 here is CASSVEQGNSPLHF. The CDR3 DNA sequence: TGTGCCAGCAGCGTAGAACAGGGAAATTCACCCCTCCACTTT. This chain links TRBV9 with TRBJ1-6, with D maybe TRBD1 (6 bases). CDR1 and CDR2 from the germline V gene are SGDLS and YYNGEE. Deletions cut 0 bases from V and 7 bases from J, with 8 bases between. The CDR3 extends over 14 amino acids.

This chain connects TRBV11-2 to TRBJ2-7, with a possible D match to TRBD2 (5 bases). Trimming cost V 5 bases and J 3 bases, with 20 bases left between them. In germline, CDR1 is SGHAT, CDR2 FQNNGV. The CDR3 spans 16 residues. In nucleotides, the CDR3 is TGTGCCAGCAGCCGAAACGGACTGAATATATACTACGAGCAGTACTTC. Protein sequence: CASSRNGLNIYYEQYF.

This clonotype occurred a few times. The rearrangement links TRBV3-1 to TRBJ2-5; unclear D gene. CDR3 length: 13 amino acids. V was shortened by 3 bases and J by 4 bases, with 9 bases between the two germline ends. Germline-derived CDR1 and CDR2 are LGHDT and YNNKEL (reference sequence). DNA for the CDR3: TGTGCCAGCAGCCAGGGGTTTCCAGAGACCCAGTACTTC. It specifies CASSQGFPETQYF.

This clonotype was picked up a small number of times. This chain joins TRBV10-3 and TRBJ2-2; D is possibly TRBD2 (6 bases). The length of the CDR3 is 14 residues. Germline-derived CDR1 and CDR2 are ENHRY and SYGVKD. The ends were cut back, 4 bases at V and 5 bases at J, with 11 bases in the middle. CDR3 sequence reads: CAISGFAGTGELFF. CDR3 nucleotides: TGTGCCATCAGTGGATTTGCGGGGACCGGGGAGCTGTTTTTT.

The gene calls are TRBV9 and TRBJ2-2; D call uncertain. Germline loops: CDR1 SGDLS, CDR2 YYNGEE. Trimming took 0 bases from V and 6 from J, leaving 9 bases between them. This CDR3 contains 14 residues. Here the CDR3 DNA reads TGTGCCAGCAGCGTAGAAATGGGTCCCGGGGAGCTGTTTTTT. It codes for CASSVEMGPGELFF.

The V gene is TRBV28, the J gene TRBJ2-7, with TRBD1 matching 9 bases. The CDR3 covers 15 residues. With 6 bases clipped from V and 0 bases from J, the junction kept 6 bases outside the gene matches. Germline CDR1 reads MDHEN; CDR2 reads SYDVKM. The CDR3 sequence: CASRGQGHYSYEQYF. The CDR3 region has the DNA TGTGCCAGCAGGGGACAGGGTCACTACTCCTACGAGCAGTACTTC.

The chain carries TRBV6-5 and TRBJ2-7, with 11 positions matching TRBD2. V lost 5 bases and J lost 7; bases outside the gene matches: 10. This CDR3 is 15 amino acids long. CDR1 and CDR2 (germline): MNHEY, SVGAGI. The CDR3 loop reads CASSRLAGGQGEQYF. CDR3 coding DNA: TGTGCCAGCAGTCGATTAGCGGGGGGGCAGGGAGAGCAGTACTTC.

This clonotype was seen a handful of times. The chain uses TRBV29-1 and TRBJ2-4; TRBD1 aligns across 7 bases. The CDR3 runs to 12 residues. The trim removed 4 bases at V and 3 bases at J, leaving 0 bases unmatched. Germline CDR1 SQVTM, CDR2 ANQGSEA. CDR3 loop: CSVAGGKNIQYF. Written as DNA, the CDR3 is TGCAGCGTTGCAGGGGGCAAAAACATTCAGTACTTC.

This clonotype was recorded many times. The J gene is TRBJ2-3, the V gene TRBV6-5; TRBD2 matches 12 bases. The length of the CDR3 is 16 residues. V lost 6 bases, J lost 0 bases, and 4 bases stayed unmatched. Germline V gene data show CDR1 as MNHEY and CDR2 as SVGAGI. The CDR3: CASRFGTSGSTDTQYF. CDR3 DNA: TGTGCCAGCAGGTTCGGGACTAGCGGGAGCACAGATACGCAGTATTTT.

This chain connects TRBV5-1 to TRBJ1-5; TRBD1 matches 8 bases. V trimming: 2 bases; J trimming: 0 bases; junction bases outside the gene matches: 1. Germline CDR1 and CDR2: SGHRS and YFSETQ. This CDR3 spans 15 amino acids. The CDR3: CASSFQGASNQPQHF. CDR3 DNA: TGCGCCAGCAGCTTCCAGGGGGCTAGCAATCAGCCCCAGCATTTT.

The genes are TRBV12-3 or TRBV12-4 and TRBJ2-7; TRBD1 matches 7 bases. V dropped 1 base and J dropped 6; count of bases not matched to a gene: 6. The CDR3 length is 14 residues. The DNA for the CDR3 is TGTGCCAGCAGTTTAGATGGGACAGTTTTCGAGCAGTACTTC. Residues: CASSLDGTVFEQYF.